The next 6 T cell receptor beta chains were all read from a single sample in a study of CD8 T cells in ankylosing spondylitis. TCRdb passed the 5' RACE reads through MiXCR, listing each CDR3 protein once. The sample lists about 160,000 distinct CDR3 sequences; around 9.6% were seen once. The sample consisted of blood, either unsorted or a sorted T cell fraction (not recorded which). The receptor set was obtained from a female donor with ankylosing spondylitis or in good health (not recorded which).

This clonotype was picked up many times. The chain employs TRBV7-9 and TRBJ1-5; the match to TRBD1 covers 7 bases. The ends lost 5 bases at V and 14 bases at J; junction bases unmatched: 9. Germline V lookup: CDR1 SEHNR, CDR2 FQNEAQ (reference sequence). The CDR3 sequence is 12 residues long. The CDR3 is CASSTSGGEKHF. For the CDR3, the DNA is TGTGCCAGCAGCACCTCAGGGGGGGAAAAGCATTTT.

This clonotype was seen many times. V is TRBV27 and J is TRBJ1-1; a possible D gene is TRBD1 (6 bases). V dropped 4 bases and J dropped 5 bases, with 11 bases sitting between them. CDR1 is MNHEY, CDR2 SMNVEV, per germline (reference sequence). The CDR3 runs to 13 residues. CDR3 DNA: TGTGCCAGCAGTTGGGGGGGGCGGACTGAAGCTTTCTTT. Residues: CASSWGGRTEAFF.

This clonotype has a handful of counts. This chain links TRBV9 with TRBJ2-1, with 9 nucleotides matching TRBD2. Germline trimming cut 2 bases from V and 7 bases from J; bases unmatched to any gene: 13. Germline assignment: CDR1 SGDLS and CDR2 YYNGEE. There are 17 residues in the CDR3. CDR3 in DNA: TGTGCCAGCAGCGTTTATCACCTTGCGGGGGGGGGTAATGAGCAGTTCTTC. Amino acids: CASSVYHLAGGGNEQFF.

The J gene is TRBJ2-5, the V gene TRBV6-5, with D unclear. The CDR3 spans 15 residues. Trimming stripped 2 bases from V and 2 bases from J, with 12 bases between. Germline CDR1 MNHEY, CDR2 SVGAGI. For the CDR3, the DNA is TGTGCCAGCAGTTACATCTTAGGGTCACAAGAGACCCAGTACTTC. Translated, it gives CASSYILGSQETQYF.

In its sample, this clonotype was seen a few times. DNA of the CDR3: TGTGCCAGTTCCATCGGCGCAGGGCCCTTCCAGTTCTTC. Its translation is CASSIGAGPFQFF. The chain employs TRBV5-6 and TRBJ2-1; tentatively, D is TRBD1 (5 bases). This CDR3 is 13 amino acids long. CDR1 is SGHDT, CDR2 YYEEEE, per germline. V was pared by 8 bases and J by 13 bases, with 22 bases between.

This clonotype was recorded many times. The chain combines TRBV4-3 with TRBJ2-7; TRBD2 might be the D (5 bases). The germline V gene has CDR1 LGHNA and CDR2 YSLEER. This CDR3 contains 13 residues. Trimming pared 1 base from V and 5 bases from J, leaving 9 bases between. CDR3 DNA: TGCGCCAGCAGCCAAGGGGCGGGCCACGAGCAGTACTTC. Amino acids: CASSQGAGHEQYF.